The clone carrying this TCR beta chain has ten or more counts. The data were taken from a study of T cells after yellow fever vaccination. TCRdb fed the 5' RACE reads into MiXCR, producing one record per CDR3 protein. The sample holds tens of thousands of distinct CDR3 sequences, around 3.5% seen once. Trimming left V 2 bases short and J 4 bases short, with 11 bases between. CDR1 is SNHLY and CDR2 is FYNNEI in the germline V gene. The CDR3 extends over 14 amino acids. The study, taken as a whole, reports: Sorted memory subsets showed almost no vaccine-responding clonotypes on day 0.

The TCR comes from a man between 18 and 29 years old who received the YFV17D yellow fever vaccine. The sequencing used PBMCs, either bulk or a sorted T-cell subset (CD4+, CD8+, memory, or dextramer-sorted; not recorded which), collected around 45 days after the first yellow fever vaccination. V is TRBV2 and J is TRBJ1-2; possible D gene TRBD1, 5 bases. This CDR3 reads CASSEQGGAYGYTF. The CDR3 coding sequence is TGTGCCAGCAGTGAACAGGGAGGAGCCTATGGCTACACCTTC.